This TCR beta chain was sequenced for a study of OX40 agonist ivuxolimab in advanced cancers. The overall study: Averaging 60 years in age, with a range of 23 to 79, the cohort was about 86% male. Findings and caveats of the study: The mean number of expanded clones was higher in CD8+ T cells than in CD4+.

From germline, CDR1 is ENHRY and CDR2 SYGVKD. The CDR3 length is 15 residues. V was pared by 0 bases and J by 2 bases, with 11 bases between. Comment on this clone: Its antigen is still unknown.

Profiling relied on immunoSEQ multiplex PCR, and the TCRdb table lists in-frame clones only, not all of them. This table has more than 20,000 clones, 70% to 90% appearing once. The chain uses TRBV10-3 and TRBJ2-7; D gene ambiguous. This TCR derives from an adult with an advanced solid tumor such as melanoma, head and neck, liver or kidney cancer. The sequencing here drew on CD4+ or CD8+ T cells sorted from blood, taken in a trial of the OX40 agonist ivuxolimab. CDR3 sequence: CAISESIFGPYEQYF. In DNA form, the CDR3 reads TGTGCCATCAGTGAGTCGATATTTGGGCCCTACGAGCAGTACTTC.